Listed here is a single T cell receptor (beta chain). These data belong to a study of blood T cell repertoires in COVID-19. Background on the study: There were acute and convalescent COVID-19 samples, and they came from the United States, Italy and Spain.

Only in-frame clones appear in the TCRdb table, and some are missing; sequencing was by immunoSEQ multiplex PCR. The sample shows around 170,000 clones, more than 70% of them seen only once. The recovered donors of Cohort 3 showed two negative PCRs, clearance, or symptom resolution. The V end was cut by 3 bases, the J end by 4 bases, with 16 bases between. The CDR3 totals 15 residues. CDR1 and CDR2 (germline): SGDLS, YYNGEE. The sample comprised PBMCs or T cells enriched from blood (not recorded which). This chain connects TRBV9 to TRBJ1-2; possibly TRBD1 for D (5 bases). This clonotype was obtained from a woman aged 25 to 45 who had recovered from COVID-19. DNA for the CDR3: TGTGCCAGCAGCGCGGGGGTGGCAGTAAGCTATGGCTACACCTTC. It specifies CASSAGVAVSYGYTF.